This T cell receptor beta chain is from a study of T cells in Graves' hyperthyroidism and ophthalmopathy. General study results and limits: Most thyroid clonotypes with frequency above 0.001 were detected in blood.

The cohort's ophthalmopathy patients, a group with duration under 3 months, had a Clinical Activity Score of at least 3 and a NOSPECS grade of at least 4. The study left out patients who had uncontrolled infection, other autoimmune disease, pregnancy or lactation. CDR1 is ENHRY, CDR2 SYGVKD, per germline. This CDR3 contains 16 residues. The J segment lost 4 bases and the V segment lost 3 bases, leaving 6 bases of the junction unmatched. Remarks on this clonotype: Its antigen is currently unknown.

Amplification of TCR beta CDR3 regions was performed using RNA transcripts as template. The primer set for the first-round RT-PCR of the TCR CDR3 was HTBI. From the multiplex PCR reads, TCRdb called clonotypes with MiXCR, one entry per CDR3 protein. The profile shows 490,000 or so distinct CDR3 sequences, 20% of them singletons. V gene TRBV10-3 combines with J gene TRBJ2-2; 9 bases are shared with TRBD2. The source material was blood. This clonotype was obtained from a man in his forties with Graves' ophthalmopathy. For the CDR3, the DNA is TGTGCCATCAGTGACCCCGGACTAGCGAGCACCGGGGAGCTGTTTTTT. This translates into CAISDPGLASTGELFF.